The 14 T cell receptor beta chains presented below share a single source sample, sequenced in a study of blood T cells in healthy people across ages. Through a sample-barcoded 5' primer and a J-beta primer mix, a second PCR was run for roughly 6 to 12 cycles. MiXCR, applied by TCRdb to the 5' RACE reads, yields one record per CDR3 protein. The sample contains about 930,000 distinct CDR3 sequences, around 29% of which appear only once. These same records also appear under a second study, on T cells of mothers and their children.

Material for sequencing was blood. The receptors shown here come from a woman aged 35 to 49 in good health.

The V gene is TRBV18, the J gene TRBJ2-5, with a weak D call TRBD1 (6 bases). Trimming shortened V by 0 bases and J by 11 bases, and 28 bases separated the two germline ends. The germline V gene encodes CDR1 KGHSH and CDR2 LQKENI. CDR3 size: 18 residues. CDR3 loop: CASSPPITGSNNRGEQYF. In DNA, the CDR3 is TGTGCCAGCTCACCACCGATCACAGGGTCAAACAACCGGGGCGAACAGTACTTC.

The chain recombines TRBV9 with TRBJ2-7, with 7 bases fitting TRBD2. This CDR3 spans 15 amino acids. Per the germline V gene, CDR1 is SGDLS and CDR2 is YYNGEE. V lost 1 base and J lost 7; bases outside the gene matches: 11. The CDR3 DNA reads TGTGCCAGCAGCGTAAGCGGGGTCCCGTACAATGAGCAGTACTTC. Translating it yields CASSVSGVPYNEQYF.

In its sample, this clonotype was seen a few times. The genes are TRBV19 and TRBJ2-1; maybe TRBD2 (5 bases). This CDR3 contains 14 residues. The V end lost 7 bases, the J end lost 8 bases, and 18 bases lay between the germline ends. Germline CDR1 LNHDA, CDR2 SQIVND (reference sequence). The CDR3 DNA reads as TGTGCCAGTATACGGACGGCTAGCTCTCATGAGCAGTTCTTC. Its protein product is CASIRTASSHEQFF.

This clonotype occurred a few times. This chain joins TRBV4-2 and TRBJ2-1; 10 nucleotides match TRBD2. The germline CDR1 and CDR2 sequences are LGHNA and YNFKEQ. The V segment lost 0 bases and the J segment 12 bases; nucleotides outside the gene matches: 14. CDR3 length: 17 residues. This CDR3 reads CASSQDNGLAGAWGQFF. The CDR3 DNA follows: TGTGCCAGCAGCCAAGACAATGGCCTAGCGGGGGCCTGGGGGCAGTTCTTC.

This clonotype occurred a few times. With a much larger clone just one base away, this may be a read error. The gene calls are TRBV7-3 and TRBJ2-7, with TRBD2 matching 11 bases. Germline trimming cut 5 bases from V and 2 bases from J; bases unmatched to any gene: 2. Germline CDR1 is SGHTA and CDR2 is FQGTGA. The CDR3 runs to 14 residues. CDR3: CASSDSGGAYEQYF. CDR3 DNA: TGTGCCAGCAGCGATAGCGGGGGGGCCTACGAGCAGTACTTC.

This clonotype occurred many times. This rearrangement joins TRBV3-1 to TRBJ2-7; D is undetermined. Looked up from germline, CDR1 is LGHDT and CDR2 is YNNKEL (reference sequence). V lost 1 base and J lost 2, with 9 bases in between. The CDR3 loop spans 14 amino acids. CDR3 nucleotides: TGTGCCAGCAGCCAAGTGGCCGGAGCCTACGAGCAGTACTTC. Residues: CASSQVAGAYEQYF.

This rearrangement joins TRBV12-3 or TRBV12-4 to TRBJ2-4, with a weak D call TRBD2 (6 bases). The J call may be wrong; the DNA end is better matched by TRBJ2-7. This CDR3 has 13 residues. The CDR3 here is CASSFRSGYEQYF. In nucleotides, the CDR3 is TGTGCCAGCAGTTTTAGGAGCGGGTACGAGCAGTACTTC.

This clonotype has more than one count but fewer than ten. V usage is TRBV4-2 and J usage is TRBJ1-4; 7 positions agree with TRBD1. V lost 1 base to trimming and J lost 7 bases; unmatched junction nucleotides: 3. The germline V gene encodes CDR1 LGHNA and CDR2 YNFKEQ. CDR3 size: 14 residues. The CDR3 DNA reads as TGTGCCAGCAGCCAAGGAGGGGACAGTGAAAAACTGTTTTTT. Translated: CASSQGGDSEKLFF.

The J gene is TRBJ2-1, the V gene TRBV6-1; D gene ambiguous. CDR1 and CDR2 (germline): MNHNS, SASEGT. The CDR3 spans 14 residues. V dropped 6 bases and J dropped 8 bases, with 17 bases sitting between them. CDR3 DNA sequence: TGTGCCAGCAGATCGGTAGGCCAGGCCTATGAGCAGTTCTTC. Its protein product is CASRSVGQAYEQFF.

V and J are TRBV20-1 and TRBJ2-7; D gene unclear. Germline values: CDR1 DFQATT, CDR2 SNEGSKA (reference sequence). The V and J ends lost 3 bases and 2 bases respectively, with 11 bases between them. The CDR3 extends over 13 amino acids. The CDR3 sequence: CSASFRNPYEQYF. CDR3 nucleotide sequence: TGCAGTGCTAGTTTCCGAAACCCCTACGAGCAGTACTTC.

For this clonotype: This may be a read error: a much more frequent sequence differs by one nucleotide. The chain recombines TRBV2 with TRBJ2-1, with 7 bases lining up with TRBD1. The germline V gene encodes CDR1 SNHLY and CDR2 FYNNEI. J gave up 10 bases and V 3 bases, and 6 bases lay outside the gene matches. The CDR3 sequence is 13 residues long. CDR3 in amino acids: CASSETGQSEQFF. The CDR3, as DNA: TGTGCCAGCAGTGAGACAGGGCAAAGCGAGCAGTTCTTC. The full variable domain, rest sourced from reference TRBV2 and TRBJ2-1, is EPEVTQTPSHQVTQMGQEVILRCVPISNHLYFYWYRQILGQKVEFLVSFYNNEISEKSEIFDDQFSVERPDGSNFTLKIRSTKLEDSAMYFCASSETGQSEQFFGPGTRLTVL.

The J gene is TRBJ2-3, the V gene TRBV10-3; TRBD2 matches 9 bases. The CDR3 runs to 17 residues. The ends lost 0 bases at V and 0 bases at J; junction bases unmatched: 4. Germline CDR1 and CDR2: ENHRY and SYGVKD. CDR3 in DNA: TGTGCCATCAGTGAGTCGAGGACTAGCGCTAGCACAGATACGCAGTATTTT. This sequence encodes CAISESRTSASTDTQYF.

This clonotype was picked up a small number of times. The chain links TRBV4-1 to TRBJ2-7; 8 bases line up with TRBD2. This CDR3 region has 16 residues. V lost 1 base, J lost 7 bases, and 12 bases stayed unmatched. The germline V gene has CDR1 MGHRA and CDR2 YSYEKL. The CDR3 spells CASSQVSGGPSNEQYF. The CDR3 region has the DNA TGCGCCAGCAGCCAAGTGTCGGGGGGGCCGTCCAATGAGCAGTACTTC.

This clonotype appeared a few times. The rearrangement links TRBV11-2 to TRBJ2-5, with 7 bases aligning to TRBD2. The CDR3 length is 16 residues. Germline V lookup: CDR1 SGHAT, CDR2 FQNNGV. V was clipped by 5 bases and J by 2 bases; unmatched bases: 11. The CDR3 sequence: CASSVGRGGGQETQYF. CDR3 nucleotides: TGTGCCAGCAGCGTCGGCCGCGGGGGAGGGCAAGAGACCCAGTACTTC. The variable domain in full, completed from reference TRBV11-2 and TRBJ2-5, reads EAGVAQSPRYKIIEKRQSVAFWCNPISGHATLYWYQQILGQGPKLLIQFQNNGVVDDSQLPKDRFSAERLKGVDSTLKIQPAKLEDSAVYLCASSVGRGGGQETQYFGPGTRLLVL.